This T cell receptor beta chain was sequenced for a study of blood T cell repertoires in COVID-19. At the level of the study: Whether acute or convalescent, the COVID-19 samples came from the United States, Italy and Spain. T cells, B-cell-depleted T cells, or PBMCs provided the cDNA or gDNA that served as material.

One Seattle source followed patients from active infection through their disease course. Under the authors' procedure: Amplification of reference gene primers provided the estimated nucleated cell counts. Sequencing used immunoSEQ multiplex PCR; TCRdb keeps in-frame clones, though not all of them. Clonal size and the V and J genes are those of that table, whereas D and trimming came from the DNA. The data contain 330,000 or so clones, over 80% of them singletons. This CDR3 is 16 amino acids long. Trimming cost V 5 bases and J 5 bases; bases outside gene matches: 10. Germline loops: CDR1 MNHEY, CDR2 SMNVEV (reference sequence).

The clonotype originates from a man aged 30 to 39 with COVID-19, enrolled during active disease. The V and J genes are TRBV27 and TRBJ1-5, with 9 bases lining up with TRBD1. The sample was peripheral blood. CDR3 residues: CASSPRTGALYQPQHF. The DNA for the CDR3 is TGTGCCAGCAGTCCCCGGACAGGGGCATTGTATCAGCCCCAGCATTTT.